These 13 T cell receptor beta chains originate from one sample sequenced in a study of blood T cell repertoires in COVID-19. The table came from immunoSEQ multiplex PCR; TCRdb's copy has only in-frame clones and leaves some out. The sample lists around 130,000 clones; roughly 90% were seen once. The sequenced sample consisted of peripheral blood. The source is a man between 60 and 70 years old with COVID-19, enrolled during active disease.

V usage is TRBV3-1 (or the pseudogene TRBV3-2) and J usage is TRBJ2-5; 8 bases match TRBD2. This CDR3 spans 14 amino acids. V gave up 0 bases and J gave up 5 bases; unmatched junction bases: 2. The germline CDR1 and CDR2 sequences are LGHDT and YNNKEL (reference sequence). DNA of the CDR3: TGTGCCAGCAGCCAAGAACCTAGCGGGGAGACCCAGTACTTC. Translated, it gives CASSQEPSGETQYF.

The rearrangement links TRBV27 to TRBJ1-1; D call uncertain. CDR3 length: 15 amino acids. Germline V gene lookup returns CDR1 MNHEY and CDR2 SMNVEV (reference sequence). V was cut by 5 bases and J by 0 bases, with 13 bases left in between. The CDR3, as DNA: TGTGCCAGCAGTCCCTCGTCCAGTATGAACACTGAAGCTTTCTTT. This encodes CASSPSSSMNTEAFF.

This rearrangement joins TRBV5-4 to TRBJ2-7, with 12 bases aligning to TRBD2. Germline V lookup: CDR1 SGHNT, CDR2 YYREEE (reference sequence). This CDR3 region has 17 residues. The junction had 9 bases not matched to a gene; V was cut back by 4 bases and J by 1 base. This CDR3 reads CASSPGLAGTISYEQYF. The CDR3 nucleotides are TGTGCCAGCAGCCCCGGACTAGCGGGGACCATTTCCTACGAGCAGTACTTC.

The chain combines TRBV2 with TRBJ1-4; 9 nucleotides agree with TRBD1. V trimming: 3 bases; J trimming: 0 bases; junction bases outside the gene matches: 11. This CDR3 has 19 residues. Per the germline V gene, CDR1 is SNHLY and CDR2 is FYNNEI. The CDR3 region has the DNA TGTGCCAGCAGTGAGGGCGTCGCGGGACAGGGAGCAACTAATGAAAAACTGTTTTTT. Its translation: CASSEGVAGQGATNEKLFF.

This rearrangement joins TRBV6-5 to TRBJ2-7, with D tentatively TRBD1 (5 bases). In germline, CDR1 is MNHEY, CDR2 SVGAGI. The CDR3 runs to 14 residues. Trimming took off 4 bases at V and 5 bases at J, with 15 bases between the two ends. The CDR3 sequence: CASSLGHDSDEQYF. DNA of the CDR3: TGTGCCAGCAGTTTAGGACACGATTCGGACGAGCAGTACTTC.

The count of this clone is one. The chain has TRBV24-1 and TRBJ1-3; TRBD1 agrees at 10 bases. The length of the CDR3 is 14 residues. After removal of 9 bases from V and 2 bases from J, the junction contained 3 bases not matched to a gene. The germline V gene encodes CDR1 KGHDR and CDR2 SFDVKD. The CDR3 reads CATEGTGAGNTIYF. Here the CDR3 DNA reads TGTGCCACCGAAGGGACAGGGGCTGGAAACACCATATATTTT.

This chain connects TRBV28 to TRBJ1-1; no definite D call. V lost 6 bases and J lost 1, with 6 bases in between. CDR3 size: 12 residues. From germline, CDR1 is MDHEN and CDR2 SYDVKM. CDR3 loop: CASRSSNTEAFF. The CDR3 DNA reads TGTGCCAGCAGAAGCTCGAACACTGAAGCTTTCTTT.

V usage is TRBV9 and J usage is TRBJ2-3, with unresolved D. Trimming removed 4 bases at V and 5 bases at J, with 8 bases between. CDR1 and CDR2 from the germline V gene are SGDLS and YYNGEE. The CDR3 has 12 residues. The CDR3 is CASSPSGDTQYF. The CDR3 DNA is TGTGCCAGCAGCCCCTCCGGAGATACGCAGTATTTT.

The rearrangement uses TRBV12-2 and TRBJ2-7; no check of the table's D call, TRBD2, against the DNA was made. TRBV12-2 is described as a pseudogene. This CDR3 is built from 15 residues. CDR3 protein: CALTSGRPLSYEQYF. CDR3 in DNA: TGTGCACTAACTAGCGGGAGGCCCCTATCTTACGAGCAGTACTTC.

This chain uses TRBV11-2 with TRBJ1-2; TRBD1 aligns across 9 bases. V was clipped by 3 bases and J by 5 bases; unmatched bases: 4. CDR1 is SGHAT, CDR2 FQNNGV, per germline. The CDR3 contains 14 residues. The CDR3 spells CASSLGQGVYGYTF. The CDR3 DNA sequence: TGTGCCAGCAGCTTGGGACAGGGAGTGTATGGCTACACCTTC.

The chain is built from TRBV11-3 and TRBJ2-3, with a possible D match to TRBD2 (5 bases). The CDR3 totals 13 residues. Looked up from germline, CDR1 is SGHNT and CDR2 is YENEEA. The V end was cut by 8 bases, the J end by 1 base, with 10 bases between. In DNA form, the CDR3 reads TGTGCCAGCCGTCGGACTGGCACAGATACGCAGTATTTT. Protein: CASRRTGTDTQYF.

The sample holds one count of this clone. The chain combines TRBV7-3 with TRBJ2-2; 7 bases agree with TRBD2. Germline-derived CDR1 and CDR2 are SGHTA and FQGTGA. The CDR3 has 19 amino acids. The junction had 16 bases not matched to a gene; V was cut back by 2 bases and J by 4 bases. The CDR3, as DNA: TGTGCCAGCAGCTTATACGGGGACTATCCCACGACCCGCACCGGGGAGCTGTTTTTT. Translated: CASSLYGDYPTTRTGELFF. Based on the CDR3 plus reference TRBV7-3 and TRBJ2-2, the full variable domain is GAGVSQTPSNKVTEKGKYVELRCDPISGHTALYWYRQSLGQGPEFLIYFQGTGAADDSGLPNDRFFAVRPEGSVSTLKIQRTERGDSAVYLCASSLYGDYPTTRTGELFFGEGSRLTVL.

V and J are TRBV7-9 and TRBJ2-5, with D perhaps TRBD2 (5 bases). Germline V gene data show CDR1 as SEHNR and CDR2 as FQNEAQ (reference sequence). The CDR3 contains 16 residues. V was trimmed by 1 base and J by 5 bases, leaving 17 bases between them. The chain's CDR3 is CASSLVWAEEEETQYF. CDR3 sequence (DNA): TGTGCCAGCAGCTTAGTGTGGGCGGAGGAAGAGGAGACCCAGTACTTC.